Listed below are T cell receptor beta chains from one sample, sequenced in a study of T cell repertoires in cytomegalovirus infection. One entry per CDR3 protein results from TCRdb running MiXCR on the reads. The table lists 300,000 to 400,000 distinct CDR3 sequences, 25% to 30% of them singletons, with 15% to 20% in the top ten. Their cognate antigens are unknown. Specimen: cultured PBMCs, collected from culture after CMV antigen stimulation. Every receptor here comes from a human donor in good health (CMV status not recorded). Some clones in this sample may be carry-over from other donors' samples. Both conserved end residues are part of each CDR3. A D gene is named only where the DNA matches it firmly. Some rows mark clone size as missing; the rest say once, few, many or name a class of expanded clone.

size: -; J: TRBJ2-3; V: TRBV10-3; D: -; CDR3: CASRGPSGDTQYF; DNA: TGTGCCAGCCGGGGGCCCTCGGGAGATACGCAGTATTTT
size: few; J: TRBJ2-1; V: TRBV7-8; D: -; CDR3: CASRPSTNEQFF; DNA: TGTGCCAGCAGACCGTCTACCAATGAGCAGTTCTTC
size: -; J: TRBJ2-5; V: TRBV11-1; D: -; CDR3: CASSSNLEETQYF; DNA: TGTGCCAGCAGCTCCAATTTGGAGGAGACCCAGTACTTC
size: -; J: TRBJ1-5; V: TRBV4-2; D: -; CDR3: CASSPGRGNGNQPQHF; DNA: TGTGCCAGCAGCCCCGGGAGAGGGAATGGGAATCAGCCCCAGCATTTT
size: -; J: TRBJ2-3; V: TRBV2; D: TRBD2; CDR3: CASTAGEGLSKYF; DNA: TGTGCCAGCACCGCTGGCGAGGGACTATCAAAGTATTTT
size: few; J: TRBJ1-4; V: TRBV5-1; D: TRBD1; CDR3: CASSQQGATNEKLFF; DNA: TGCGCCAGCAGCCAACAGGGGGCAACTAATGAAAAACTGTTTTTT
size: -; J: TRBJ1-5; V: TRBV27; D: -; CDR3: CASSLSHGPQPQHF; DNA: TGTGCCAGCAGTTTATCTCACGGGCCGCAGCCCCAGCATTTT
size: many; J: TRBJ1-6; V: TRBV9; D: TRBD1; CDR3: CASGDSSYNSPLHF; DNA: TGTGCCAGCGGGGACAGCTCCTATAATTCACCCCTCCACTTT
size: -; J: TRBJ2-7; V: TRBV6-8; D: TRBD1; CDR3: CASSPPGQGQKQYF; DNA: TGTGCCAGCAGTCCGCCGGGACAGGGTCAAAAGCAGTACTTC
size: many; J: TRBJ2-5; V: TRBV7-2; D: TRBD1; CDR3: CASSLDRAQETQYF; DNA: TGTGCCAGCAGCTTGGACAGGGCCCAAGAGACCCAGTACTTC
size: -; J: TRBJ2-3; V: TRBV7-9; D: -; CDR3: CASSPPPYRGTASDTDTQYF; DNA: TGTGCCAGCAGCCCCCCCCCTTATCGGGGGACCGCTTCAGACACAGATACGCAGTATTTT
size: few; J: TRBJ1-2; V: TRBV19; D: -; CDR3: CASSIGTDWNGYTF; DNA: TGTGCCAGTAGTATCGGGACTGACTGGAATGGCTACACCTTC
size: -; J: TRBJ2-7; V: TRBV19; D: -; CDR3: CASSTGAWGSNEQYF; DNA: TGTGCCAGTAGTACAGGGGCCTGGGGGTCGAACGAGCAGTACTTC
size: few; J: TRBJ2-7; V: TRBV15; D: -; CDR3: CATSDGSTYEQYF; DNA: TGTGCCACCAGCGACGGGTCGACCTACGAGCAGTACTTC
size: many; J: TRBJ2-1; V: TRBV7-3; D: TRBD2; CDR3: CASSWTSGNNEQFF; DNA: TGTGCCAGCAGCTGGACTAGCGGAAACAATGAGCAGTTCTTC
size: -; J: TRBJ1-3; V: TRBV7-6; D: -; CDR3: CASSLASMATGNTIYF; DNA: TGTGCCAGCAGCTTAGCGTCCATGGCAACTGGAAACACCATATATTTT
size: once; J: TRBJ2-5; V: TRBV7-6; D: -; CDR3: CASSLIWGSKETQYF; DNA: TGTGCCAGCAGCTTAATATGGGGTAGTAAAGAGACCCAGTACTTC
size: -; J: TRBJ2-1; V: TRBV11-3; D: TRBD2; CDR3: CASSASGTSGVYNEQFF; DNA: TGTGCCAGCAGCGCTTCCGGGACTAGCGGGGTCTACAATGAGCAGTTCTTC
size: -; J: TRBJ2-2; V: TRBV6-2/TRBV6-3; D: TRBD2; CDR3: CASIRSGRTITGELFF; DNA: TGTGCCAGCATCCGTAGCGGGAGAACGATCACCGGGGAGCTGTTTTTT
size: -; J: TRBJ2-7; V: TRBV6-8; D: TRBD2; CDR3: CASIAGGGSYEQYF; DNA: TGTGCCAGCATAGCGGGGGGCGGATCCTACGAGCAGTACTTC
size: -; J: TRBJ2-7; V: TRBV5-1; D: TRBD2; CDR3: CASSLELAGGPYEQYF; DNA: TGCGCCAGCAGCTTGGAGTTAGCGGGAGGCCCCTACGAGCAGTACTTC
size: many; J: TRBJ2-3; V: TRBV7-2; D: -; CDR3: CASSLEGSTDTQYF; DNA: TGTGCCAGCAGCTTGGAGGGTAGCACAGATACGCAGTATTTT
size: -; J: TRBJ2-3; V: TRBV28; D: -; CDR3: CASSPAGASGSTDTQYF; DNA: TGTGCCAGCAGTCCCGCAGGGGCTAGCGGTAGCACAGATACGCAGTATTTT
size: few; J: TRBJ1-2; V: TRBV19; D: -; CDR3: CASSITGGGFGYGYTF; DNA: TGTGCCAGTAGTATAACGGGAGGAGGGTTTGGCTATGGCTACACCTTC
size: many; J: TRBJ2-2; V: TRBV7-2; D: -; CDR3: CASSLDWETGELFF; DNA: TGTGCCAGCAGCTTAGACTGGGAGACCGGGGAGCTGTTTTTT
size: -; J: TRBJ2-5; V: TRBV20-1; D: TRBD2; CDR3: CSATERGDSKETQYF; DNA: TGCAGTGCTACCGAGCGGGGGGATTCTAAAGAGACCCAGTACTTC
size: -; J: TRBJ2-2; V: TRBV19; D: -; CDR3: CASSIEYSVGGELFF; DNA: TGTGCCAGTAGTATAGAGTACAGTGTAGGCGGGGAGCTGTTTTTT
size: many; J: TRBJ1-2; V: TRBV7-8; D: TRBD1; CDR3: CASSLEGADYGYTF; DNA: TGTGCCAGCAGCTTAGAGGGGGCGGACTATGGCTACACCTTC
size: -; J: TRBJ1-2; V: TRBV24-1; D: -; CDR3: CATSDGAGGGYAF; DNA: TGTGCCACCAGTGATGGGGCAGGCGGGGGCTACGCCTTC
size: -; J: TRBJ2-7; V: TRBV6-1; D: -; CDR3: CASSPQRDLAEQYF; DNA: TGTGCCAGCAGTCCACAGAGGGACCTAGCCGAGCAGTACTTC
size: -; J: TRBJ1-6; V: TRBV12-3/TRBV12-4; D: -; CDR3: CASRYGPKNSPLHF; DNA: TGTGCCAGCAGATACGGACCTAAAAATTCACCCCTCCACTTT
size: many; J: TRBJ1-2; V: TRBV7-3; D: -; CDR3: CASSPGTTGYGYTF; DNA: TGTGCCAGCAGTCCTGGGACGACTGGCTATGGCTACACCTTC
size: -; J: TRBJ1-1; V: TRBV7-9; D: -; CDR3: CASSLERVRSLSNTEAFF; DNA: TGTGCCAGCAGCTTAGAACGCGTGAGATCCCTTTCTAACACTGAAGCTTTCTTT
size: -; J: TRBJ2-1; V: TRBV11-2; D: -; CDR3: CASSLDYLLYNEQFF; DNA: TGTGCCAGCAGCTTGGACTATCTTCTTTACAATGAGCAGTTCTTC
size: -; J: TRBJ2-1; V: TRBV10-2; D: -; CDR3: CASSGIDASSANEQFF; DNA: TGCGCCAGCAGTGGCATCGACGCATCCTCGGCGAATGAGCAGTTCTTC
size: few; J: TRBJ2-6; V: TRBV19; D: -; CDR3: CASRTGQGVSGANVLTF; DNA: TGTGCCAGTAGAACCGGACAAGGAGTCTCTGGGGCCAACGTCCTGACTTTC
size: many; J: TRBJ1-1; V: TRBV7-2; D: -; CDR3: CASSYPPRQRNTEAFF; DNA: TGTGCCAGCAGCTACCCACCGAGACAGCGGAACACTGAAGCTTTCTTT
size: -; J: TRBJ2-1; V: TRBV11-3; D: TRBD2; CDR3: CASSPMAGGYGEQFF; DNA: TGTGCCAGCAGCCCGATGGCGGGGGGTTATGGTGAGCAGTTCTTC
size: few; J: TRBJ2-7; V: TRBV27; D: TRBD2; CDR3: CASSLSPPTSGRVVVEQYF; DNA: TGTGCCAGCAGTTTATCCCCCCCGACTAGCGGGAGGGTCGTGGTCGAGCAGTACTTC
size: few; J: TRBJ1-2; V: TRBV29-1; D: -; CDR3: CSVEGQETYGYTF; DNA: TGCAGCGTTGAGGGTCAAGAGACCTATGGCTACACCTTC
size: -; J: TRBJ1-2; V: TRBV12-5; D: -; CDR3: CASGLTGRLSGPYGYTF; DNA: TGTGCTAGTGGTTTGACAGGGCGGCTCTCCGGGCCTTATGGCTACACCTTC
size: -; J: TRBJ2-3; V: TRBV23-1; D: -; CDR3: CASSQRTPWPDTQYF; DNA: TGCGCCAGCAGTCAACGGACCCCTTGGCCAGATACGCAGTATTTT
size: -; J: TRBJ2-1; V: TRBV4-1; D: -; CDR3: CASSRSTAAGSYNEQFF; DNA: TGCGCCAGCAGCCGTTCGACAGCGGCGGGGTCCTACAATGAGCAGTTCTTC
size: -; J: TRBJ2-2; V: TRBV6-6; D: TRBD2; CDR3: CASSEGLAGAINTGELFF; DNA: TGTGCCAGCAGTGAGGGCCTAGCGGGGGCCATCAACACCGGGGAGCTGTTTTTT
size: few; J: TRBJ1-2; V: TRBV5-6; D: -; CDR3: CASSLSSTGYTF; DNA: TGTGCCAGCAGCTTGTCCTCGACGGGCTACACCTTC
size: few; J: TRBJ2-3; V: TRBV28; D: -; CDR3: CASSLWGNPSTDTQYF; DNA: TGTGCCAGCAGTTTATGGGGGAACCCTAGCACAGATACGCAGTATTTT
size: -; J: TRBJ2-1; V: TRBV10-3; D: TRBD2; CDR3: CAISGFGRSSYNEQFF; DNA: TGTGCCATCAGTGGATTCGGGAGGAGCTCCTACAATGAGCAGTTCTTC
size: -; J: TRBJ1-6; V: TRBV7-2; D: -; CDR3: CASSQEGYSPLHF; DNA: TGTGCCAGCAGCCAAGAAGGTTATTCACCCCTCCACTTT
size: -; J: TRBJ2-1; V: TRBV12-5; D: -; CDR3: CASGLVLGREITSYNEQFF; DNA: TGTGCTAGTGGTTTGGTACTGGGGAGAGAAATCACGTCCTACAATGAGCAGTTCTTC
size: -; J: TRBJ2-3; V: TRBV7-8; D: -; CDR3: CASSLADTFITDTQYF; DNA: TGTGCCAGCAGCTTGGCCGACACGTTTATCACAGATACGCAGTATTTT
size: -; J: TRBJ1-1; V: TRBV5-6; D: -; CDR3: CASSFSTAPEAFF; DNA: TGTGCCAGCAGCTTCTCGACTGCTCCTGAAGCTTTCTTT
size: many; J: TRBJ2-1; V: TRBV20-1; D: TRBD2; CDR3: CSARDPLTSGTRYTRNEQFF; DNA: TGCAGTGCTAGAGACCCCCTGACTAGCGGGACCCGGTATACGCGCAATGAGCAGTTCTTC
size: -; J: TRBJ1-2; V: TRBV2; D: -; CDR3: CASSEALYSHNYGYTF; DNA: TGTGCCAGCAGTGAAGCGCTATACAGTCATAACTATGGCTACACCTTC
size: -; J: TRBJ1-3; V: TRBV7-9; D: -; CDR3: CASSLVWSSGNTIYF; DNA: TGTGCCAGCAGCTTAGTTTGGAGCTCTGGAAACACCATATATTTT